Listed below are T cell receptor beta chains from one sample, sequenced in a study of control samples from healthy donors and cancer patients. Sequencing was performed with immunoSEQ multiplex PCR; in TCRdb, only in-frame clones are kept and a portion is missing. The table lists some 120,000 clones, 85% to 90% of them singletons, with about 12% in the top ten. The sequenced sample was blood. Receptor source: a man aged 30 to 45 in good health. The CDR3 runs from the conserved cysteine through the conserved F or W. A D gene is named only where the DNA matches it firmly. Clone size is shown for a subset of rows, as once, few, many or a class of expanded clone.

>-|-|TRBJ1-2|TRBV6-5
CASSPPGRNYGYTF
TGTGCCAGCAGTCCACCGGGACGGAACTATGGCTACACCTTC
>TRBD1|once|TRBJ2-5|TRBV6-6
CASDTGVTETQYF
TGTGCCAGTGATACAGGGGTCACCGAGACCCAGTACTTC
>-|-|TRBJ1-5|TRBV27
CASKPGDRGPQHF
TGTGCCAGCAAACCGGGCGACCGGGGGCCCCAGCATTTT
>-|-|TRBJ1-1|TRBV6-5
CASNPQGRTNTEAFF
TGTGCCAGCAACCCCCAGGGACGGACGAACACTGAAGCTTTCTTT
>TRBD1|-|TRBJ1-1|TRBV2
CASRDRVLSTEAFF
TGTGCCAGCAGGGACAGGGTGCTAAGCACTGAAGCTTTCTTT
>-|-|TRBJ1-1|TRBV5-1
CASSFMANTEAFF
TGCGCCAGCAGCTTCATGGCGAACACTGAAGCTTTCTTT
>-|-|TRBJ2-5|TRBV2
CASTLGAKETQYF
TGTGCCAGCACTTTGGGGGCTAAAGAGACCCAGTACTTC
>-|-|TRBJ2-2|TRBV6-1
CASSEVFGGAGETGELFF
TGTGCCAGCAGTGAAGTGTTCGGGGGCGCGGGTGAAACCGGGGAGCTGTTTTTT
>-|-|TRBJ2-4|TRBV4-1
CASSQPRRGPDKNIQYF
TGCGCCAGCAGCCAACCAAGGAGGGGGCCGGACAAAAACATTCAGTACTTC
>TRBD2|-|TRBJ2-1|TRBV9
CASSGRGASYNEQFF
TGTGCCAGCAGCGGGCGGGGGGCCTCCTACAATGAGCAGTTCTTC
>-|-|TRBJ1-4|TRBV14
CASSQVQLNLGREKLFF
TGTGCCAGCAGCCAAGTCCAGCTAAATCTCGGGCGTGAAAAACTGTTTTTT
>-|-|TRBJ1-3|TRBV19
CASLQLFPSGNTIYF
TGTGCCAGTTTGCAACTATTCCCCTCTGGAAACACCATATATTTT
>-|-|TRBJ1-4|TRBV9
CASSVGSGENEKLFF
TGTGCCAGCAGCGTAGGGTCAGGGGAAAATGAAAAACTGTTTTTT
>TRBD2|-|TRBJ2-7|TRBV29-1
CSVSGSYEQYF
TGCAGCGTTAGCGGGAGCTACGAGCAGTACTTC
>TRBD1|-|TRBJ1-5|TRBV5-5
CASSLSTGDSYQPQHF
TGTGCCAGCAGCTTGTCGACAGGGGATAGCTATCAGCCCCAGCATTTT